This TCR beta chain was sequenced in a study of memory CD4+ T cells and cytomegalovirus serostatus. The table lists this clone with a count of one. Single viable CD3+CD4+CD8-CD45RO+ cells were sorted as the memory CD4+ T cells. Using immunoSEQ multiplex PCR, the repertoire was profiled, and TCRdb retains in-frame clones only, with some absent. The sample has about 75,000 clones, roughly 80% seen once. The germline CDR1 and CDR2 sequences are GTSNPN and SVGIG (reference sequence). The CDR3 sequence is 13 residues long. V gave up 1 base and J gave up 4 bases, with 7 bases separating them. This clonotype originated in an adult in good health and CMV-seropositive. The chain has TRBV30 and TRBJ1-4, with a possible D match to TRBD1 (5 bases). The sequencing sample was made of memory CD4+ T cells from blood. CDR3 protein: CAWSEQVNEKLFF. The CDR3 DNA follows: TGTGCCTGGAGTGAACAGGTTAATGAAAAACTGTTTTTT.